The rows below give T cell receptor beta chains drawn from one sample of a study of T cells in Graves' hyperthyroidism and ophthalmopathy. MiXCR, run by TCRdb on the multiplex PCR reads, gives a single entry per CDR3 protein. The sample has some 270,000 distinct CDR3 sequences; around 13% are singletons. Sample: blood. The source of these receptors is a woman in her thirties or forties with Graves' hyperthyroidism. Each CDR3 is given with its conserved first and last residue. The D gene is left open where the match is weak. Where a row states a size, it is once, few, many or the class of an expanded clone; other rows omit it.

TRBJ2-7,TRBD1,TRBV10-3,many,CAISESQGAREQYF,TGTGCCATCAGTGAGTCACAGGGGGCGCGGGAGCAGTACTTC
TRBJ1-5,TRBD1,TRBV29-1,-,CSVYRGGNQPQHF,TGCAGCGTATACAGGGGGGGCAATCAGCCCCAGCATTTT
TRBJ1-2,-,TRBV6-1,many,CASSYSPGTNYGYTF,TGTGCCAGCAGTTATTCCCCAGGGACTAACTATGGCTACACCTTC
TRBJ2-7,-,TRBV2,many,CASKLDGGYEQYF,TGTGCCAGCAAACTGGATGGGGGATACGAGCAGTACTTC
TRBJ2-7,TRBD1,TRBV28,once,CASRSGTGRNEQYF,TGTGCCAGCAGATCCGGGACAGGGAGAAACGAGCAGTACTTC
TRBJ1-3,TRBD1,TRBV11-2,many,CASSATGRDTIYF,TGTGCCAGCAGCGCGACAGGGCGGGACACCATATATTTT
TRBJ2-3,TRBD2,TRBV20-1,many,CSALQTSGRDTQYF,TGCAGTGCTCTCCAGACTAGCGGGAGGGATACGCAGTATTTT
TRBJ2-7,-,TRBV28,many,CASSRRFGLEAYEQYF,TGTGCCAGCAGCCGCCGGTTCGGCCTGGAGGCCTACGAGCAGTACTTC
TRBJ2-2,-,TRBV25-1,-,CASSESGGELFF,TGTGCCAGCAGTGAATCGGGTGGGGAGCTGTTTTTT
TRBJ2-7,TRBD1,TRBV12-3/TRBV12-4,many,CASTPSGTGINEQYF,TGTGCCAGCACCCCTTCCGGGACAGGGATTAACGAGCAGTACTTC
TRBJ2-5,TRBD2,TRBV12-3/TRBV12-4,-,CASSLREGWETQYF,TGTGCCAGCAGTTTGCGGGAGGGTTGGGAGACCCAGTACTTC
TRBJ2-3,-,TRBV4-1,many,CASSPYVANPSTDTQYF,TGCGCCAGCAGCCCTTATGTCGCAAATCCTAGCACAGATACGCAGTATTTT
TRBJ2-1,-,TRBV6-6,many,CASSYSLGVNEQFF,TGTGCCAGCAGTTACTCGCTGGGGGTAAATGAGCAGTTCTTC
TRBJ1-1,-,TRBV12-3/TRBV12-4,many,CASSDGRMNTEAFF,TGTGCCAGCAGTGACGGGCGTATGAACACTGAAGCTTTCTTT
TRBJ2-7,TRBD2,TRBV20-1,-,CSASWVSGRAREQYF,TGCAGTGCTAGCTGGGTTAGCGGGAGGGCGCGCGAGCAGTACTTC
TRBJ2-5,TRBD2,TRBV3-1,many,CASSQALAGGETQYF,TGTGCCAGCAGCCAAGCACTAGCGGGAGGAGAGACCCAGTACTTC
TRBJ1-4,-,TRBV29-1,few,CSGLSRDEKLFF,TGCAGCGGACTTAGCAGGGACGAAAAACTGTTTTTT
TRBJ2-3,-,TRBV6-1,few,CASRSFSTDTQYF,TGTGCCAGCAGGAGCTTCTCCACAGATACGCAGTATTTT
TRBJ2-6,-,TRBV2,many,CASQTTRSGANVLTF,TGTGCCAGCCAAACAACCAGATCTGGGGCCAACGTCCTGACTTTC
TRBJ1-1,-,TRBV20-1,many,CSASKGAPEAFF,TGCAGTGCTAGTAAAGGGGCCCCTGAAGCTTTCTTT
TRBJ2-3,-,TRBV11-3,many,CASSLGGTDTQYF,TGTGCCAGCAGCTTAGGAGGGACAGATACGCAGTATTTT
TRBJ1-4,TRBD1,TRBV5-1,many,CASSLGDRGGEKLFF,TGCGCCAGCAGCTTGGGAGACAGGGGGGGCGAAAAACTGTTTTTT
TRBJ1-4,-,TRBV9,few,CASSVGQTNEKLFF,TGTGCCAGCAGCGTAGGGCAGACTAATGAAAAACTGTTTTTT
TRBJ2-1,TRBD2,TRBV20-1,few,CSARPTSGSGRPLGQFF,TGCAGTGCTAGACCCACCTCCGGGAGCGGGAGACCCCTTGGGCAGTTCTTC
TRBJ2-1,TRBD2,TRBV12-3/TRBV12-4,-,CASSLMTSGHNEQFF,TGTGCCAGCAGCCTCATGACTAGCGGACACAATGAGCAGTTCTTC
TRBJ2-7,-,TRBV2,many,CASSEVLASGEQYF,TGTGCCAGCAGTGAAGTCCTAGCGTCGGGCGAGCAGTACTTC
TRBJ2-5,TRBD2,TRBV9,-,CASSVGVTSGTRETQYF,TGTGCCAGCAGCGTAGGTGTAACTAGCGGGACGCGAGAGACCCAGTACTTC
TRBJ2-1,-,TRBV7-9,many,CASSAEPGYSNEQFF,TGTGCCAGCAGCGCGGAACCGGGGTACAGCAATGAGCAGTTCTTC
TRBJ1-5,-,TRBV7-3,-,CASSLAANQPQHF,TGTGCCAGCAGCTTGGCCGCCAATCAGCCCCAGCATTTT
TRBJ1-2,TRBD1,TRBV12-3/TRBV12-4,many,CASSPGQRDGYTF,TGTGCCAGCAGCCCGGGACAGAGAGATGGCTACACCTTC
TRBJ1-3,TRBD1,TRBV2,many,CASRGYRGQGTQADIGNTIYF,TGTGCCAGCCGCGGATATCGGGGACAGGGAACACAGGCGGATATCGGAAACACCATATATTTT
TRBJ1-2,TRBD1,TRBV4-1,-,CASSQDLTGVQGYTF,TGCGCCAGCAGCCAAGATCTTACAGGGGTACAAGGCTACACCTTC
TRBJ2-2,-,TRBV29-1,many,CSGLIADTGELFF,TGCAGCGGTCTGATTGCGGACACCGGGGAGCTGTTTTTT
TRBJ1-2,TRBD1,TRBV28,many,CASTTGADYGYTF,TGTGCCAGCACAACAGGGGCGGACTATGGCTACACCTTC